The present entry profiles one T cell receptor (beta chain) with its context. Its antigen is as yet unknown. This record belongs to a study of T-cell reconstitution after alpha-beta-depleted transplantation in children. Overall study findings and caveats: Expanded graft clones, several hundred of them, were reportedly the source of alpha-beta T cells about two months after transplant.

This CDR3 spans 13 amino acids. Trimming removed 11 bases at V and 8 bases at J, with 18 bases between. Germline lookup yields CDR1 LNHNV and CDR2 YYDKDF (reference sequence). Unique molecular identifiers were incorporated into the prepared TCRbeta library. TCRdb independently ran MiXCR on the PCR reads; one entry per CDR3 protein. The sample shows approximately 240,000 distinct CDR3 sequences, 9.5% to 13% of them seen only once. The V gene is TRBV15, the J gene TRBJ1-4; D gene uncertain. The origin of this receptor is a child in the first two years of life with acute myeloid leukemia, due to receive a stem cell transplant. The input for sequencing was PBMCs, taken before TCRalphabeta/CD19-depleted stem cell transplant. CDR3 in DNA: TGTGCCGTCAGAAGAGGCCTTGGCGAAAAACTGTTTTTT. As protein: CAVRRGLGEKLFF.